Given below is one T cell receptor beta chain in context. This entry belongs to a study of metastatic and nonmetastatic thyroid tumors. CDR1 is SGHTA, CDR2 FQGTGA, per germline. Trimming took 5 bases from V and 2 from J; bases not matched to a gene: 8. The CDR3 loop spans 18 amino acids. With MiXCR, TCRdb called clones anew from the PCR reads. The table has some 28,000 clones, approximately 3.7% seen once. All patients were treatment-naive before thyroid surgery. Material: blood. The chain couples TRBV7-3 to TRBJ2-3; TRBD2 agrees at 15 bases. This sequence originates from a male donor with papillary thyroid cancer or a benign thyroid nodule (not recorded which). Some clones in this sample may be carry-over from other donors' samples. The CDR3 DNA sequence: TGTGCCAGCAGCGACAGGACTAGCGGGAGGGACACCACAGATACGCAGTATTTT. Translation: CASSDRTSGRDTTDTQYF. The full variable domain, completed using reference TRBV7-3 and TRBJ2-3, is GAGVSQTPSNKVTEKGKYVELRCDPISGHTALYWYRQSLGQGPEFLIYFQGTGAADDSGLPNDRFFAVRPEGSVSTLKIQRTERGDSAVYLCASSDRTSGRDTTDTQYFGPGTRLTVL.